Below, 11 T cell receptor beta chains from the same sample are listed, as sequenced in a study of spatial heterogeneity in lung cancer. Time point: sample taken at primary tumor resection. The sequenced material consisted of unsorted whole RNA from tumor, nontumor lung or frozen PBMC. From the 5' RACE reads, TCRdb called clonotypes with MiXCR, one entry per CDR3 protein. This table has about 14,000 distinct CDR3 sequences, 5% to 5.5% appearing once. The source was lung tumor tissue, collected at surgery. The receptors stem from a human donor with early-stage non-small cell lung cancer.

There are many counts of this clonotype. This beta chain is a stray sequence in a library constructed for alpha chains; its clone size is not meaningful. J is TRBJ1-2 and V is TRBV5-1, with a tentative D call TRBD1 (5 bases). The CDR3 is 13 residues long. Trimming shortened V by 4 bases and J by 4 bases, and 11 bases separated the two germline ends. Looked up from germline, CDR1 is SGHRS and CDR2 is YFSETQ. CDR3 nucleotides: TGCGCCAGCAGCCCTCTCGGGGGCTATGGCTACACCTTC. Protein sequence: CASSPLGGYGYTF.

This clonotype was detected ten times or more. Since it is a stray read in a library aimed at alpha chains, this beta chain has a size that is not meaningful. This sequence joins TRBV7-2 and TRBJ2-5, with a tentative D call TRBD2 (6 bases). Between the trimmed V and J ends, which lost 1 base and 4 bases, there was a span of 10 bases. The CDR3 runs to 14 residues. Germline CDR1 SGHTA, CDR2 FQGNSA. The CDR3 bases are TGTGCCAGCAGCTTAGGTCCAGCGGGAGAGACCCAGTACTTC. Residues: CASSLGPAGETQYF.

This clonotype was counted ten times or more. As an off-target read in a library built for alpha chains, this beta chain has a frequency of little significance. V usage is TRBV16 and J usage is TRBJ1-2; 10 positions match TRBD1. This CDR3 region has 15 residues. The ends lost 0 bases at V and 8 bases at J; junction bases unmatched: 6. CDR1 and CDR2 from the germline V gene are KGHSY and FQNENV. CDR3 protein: CASSQSRDRGSGYTF. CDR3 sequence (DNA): TGTGCCAGCAGCCAATCGCGGGACAGGGGTTCGGGCTACACCTTC. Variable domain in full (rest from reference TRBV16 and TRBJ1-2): GEEVAQTPKHLVRGEGQKAKLYCAPIKGHSYVFWYQQVLKNEFKFLISFQNENVFDETGMPKERFSAKCLPNSPCSLEIQATKLEDSAVYFCASSQSRDRGSGYTFGSGTRLTVV.

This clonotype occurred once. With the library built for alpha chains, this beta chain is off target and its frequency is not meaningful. The CDR3 sequence: CASSLGDRSFNQPQHF. The CDR3 region has the DNA TGCGCCAGCAGCTTGGGGGACAGGAGTTTCAATCAGCCCCAGCATTTT. V gene TRBV5-1 combines with J gene TRBJ1-5, with 8 bases that match TRBD1. The germline V gene encodes CDR1 SGHRS and CDR2 YFSETQ. J lost 3 bases, V lost 0 bases, and 5 bases had no gene match. The CDR3 runs to 16 residues.

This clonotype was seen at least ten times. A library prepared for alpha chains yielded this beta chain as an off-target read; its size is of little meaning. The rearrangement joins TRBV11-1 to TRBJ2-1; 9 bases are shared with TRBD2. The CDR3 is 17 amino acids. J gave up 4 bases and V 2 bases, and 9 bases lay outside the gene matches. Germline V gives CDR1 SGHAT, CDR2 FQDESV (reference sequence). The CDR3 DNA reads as TGTGCCAGCAGCTTACGTGCGGGAGGGGATTTTTACAATGAGCAGTTCTTC. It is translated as CASSLRAGGDFYNEQFF. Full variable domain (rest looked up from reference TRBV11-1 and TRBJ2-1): EAEVAQSPRYKITEKSQAVAFWCDPISGHATLYWYRQILGQGPELLVQFQDESVVDDSQLPKDRFSAERLKGVDSTLKIQPAELGDSAMYLCASSLRAGGDFYNEQFFGPGTRLTVL.

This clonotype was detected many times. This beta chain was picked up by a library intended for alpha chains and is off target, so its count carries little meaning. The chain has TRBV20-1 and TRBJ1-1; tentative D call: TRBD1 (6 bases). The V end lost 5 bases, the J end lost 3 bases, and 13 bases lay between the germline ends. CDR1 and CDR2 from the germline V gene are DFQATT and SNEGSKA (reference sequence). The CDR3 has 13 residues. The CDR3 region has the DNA TGCAGTGCTCTAGGGGGTTGGGACACTGAAGCTTTCTTT. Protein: CSALGGWDTEAFF.

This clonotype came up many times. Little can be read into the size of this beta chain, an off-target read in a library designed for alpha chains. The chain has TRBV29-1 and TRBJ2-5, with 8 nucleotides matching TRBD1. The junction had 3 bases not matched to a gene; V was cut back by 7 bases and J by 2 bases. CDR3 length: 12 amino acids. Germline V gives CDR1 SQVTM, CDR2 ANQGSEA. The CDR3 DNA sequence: TGCAGCGCCGGGGACAGGCAAGAGACCCAGTACTTC. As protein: CSAGDRQETQYF.

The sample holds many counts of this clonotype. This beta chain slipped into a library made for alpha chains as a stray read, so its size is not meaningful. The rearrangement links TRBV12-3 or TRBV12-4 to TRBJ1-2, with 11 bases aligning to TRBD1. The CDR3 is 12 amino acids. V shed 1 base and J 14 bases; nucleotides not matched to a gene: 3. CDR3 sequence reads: CASSLGTGGDTF. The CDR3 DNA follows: TGTGCCAGCAGTTTAGGGACAGGGGGCGATACCTTC.

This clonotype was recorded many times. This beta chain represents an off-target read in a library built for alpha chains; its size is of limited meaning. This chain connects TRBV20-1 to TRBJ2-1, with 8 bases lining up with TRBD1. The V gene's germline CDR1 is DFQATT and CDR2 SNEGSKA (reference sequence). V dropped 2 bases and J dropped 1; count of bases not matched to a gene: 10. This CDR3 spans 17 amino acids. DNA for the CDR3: TGCAGTGCTAGACGTTTCGGGCAGGGGGCATCCTACAATGAGCAGTTCTTC. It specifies CSARRFGQGASYNEQFF.

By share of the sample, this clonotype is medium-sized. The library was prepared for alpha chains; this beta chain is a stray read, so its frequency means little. Here the CDR3 reads CARVDNYGYTF. CDR3 nucleotides: TGTGCCAGAGTGGATAACTATGGCTACACCTTC. The chain is built from TRBV2 and TRBJ1-2; D is unclear. The CDR3 is 11 amino acids. Germline CDR1 and CDR2: SNHLY and FYNNEI. V lost 9 bases to trimming and J lost 1 base, with 6 bases between them. Supplemented by reference TRBV2 and TRBJ1-2, the full variable domain reads EPEVTQTPSHQVTQMGQEVILRCVPISNHLYFYWYRQILGQKVEFLVSFYNNEISEKSEIFDDQFSVERPDGSNFTLKIRSTKLEDSAMYFCARVDNYGYTFGSGTRLTVV.

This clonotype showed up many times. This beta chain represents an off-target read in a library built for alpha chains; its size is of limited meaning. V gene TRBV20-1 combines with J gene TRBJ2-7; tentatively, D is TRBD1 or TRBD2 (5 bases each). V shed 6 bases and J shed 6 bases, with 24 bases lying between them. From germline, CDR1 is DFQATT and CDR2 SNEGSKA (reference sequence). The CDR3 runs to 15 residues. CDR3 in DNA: TGCAGTGCCCCAAAGTTGGGGACCGGCCCGGGCGAGCAGTACTTC. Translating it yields CSAPKLGTGPGEQYF.